Below are 32 T cell receptor beta chains sequenced from a single sample in a study of vaccination and CD4 T cells after COVID-19. Sample treatment: approximately 9-day PBMC culture with coronavirus spike peptide pools or control peptides (ViraFEST assay). With the Oncomine TCR Beta short-read assay, DNA from cultured CD4+ T cells was sequenced. MiXCR was run by TCRdb on the PCR reads, yielding one entry per CDR3 protein. The data contain approximately 18,000 distinct CDR3 sequences, 43% of them singletons. What these receptors recognize is not known. Source: CD4+ T cells from blood, cultured in vitro, taken after SARS-CoV-2 vaccination. Source of these receptors: a human donor who had recovered from COVID-19.

This chain connects TRBV6-1 to TRBJ2-1; perhaps D is TRBD1 or TRBD2 (5 bases each). Germline V gene data show CDR1 as MNHNS and CDR2 as SASEGT. V was clipped by 6 bases and J by 5 bases, with 17 bases between them. The CDR3 contains 15 residues. The CDR3 spells CASSRPTRGDNEQFF. CDR3 in DNA: TGTGCCAGCAGCCGACCAACCAGAGGGGACAATGAGCAGTTCTTC.

This chain joins TRBV7-9 and TRBJ1-3, with D hard to call. V lost 5 bases and J lost 11, with 13 bases in between. The germline CDR1 and CDR2 sequences are SEHNR and FQNEAQ (reference sequence). This CDR3 is built from 12 residues. CDR3 nucleotides: TGTGCCAGCAGCCATGAGGCCGGCGCCATATATTTT. Translation: CASSHEAGAIYF.

This clonotype was seen a handful of times. The chain employs TRBV20-1 and TRBJ1-1; D is possibly TRBD1 (5 bases). This CDR3 is 14 amino acids long. Trimming cost V 6 bases and J 6 bases, with 20 bases left between them. Germline V lookup: CDR1 DFQATT, CDR2 SNEGSKA (reference sequence). The CDR3 loop reads CSAPNPSGMAEAFF. The CDR3 DNA is TGCAGTGCCCCCAATCCATCAGGGATGGCTGAAGCTTTCTTT.

The J gene is TRBJ1-6, the V gene TRBV19, with D possibly matching TRBD1 (5 bases). The CDR3 has 16 residues. V was shortened by 5 bases and J by 6 bases, with 17 bases between the two germline ends. From germline, CDR1 is LNHDA and CDR2 SQIVND (reference sequence). Here the CDR3 DNA reads TGTGCCAGTAGTCTCGGAGGTACAGGCCTTAATTCACCCCTCCACTTT. Protein product: CASSLGGTGLNSPLHF.

A few counts support this clonotype. The chain joins TRBV20-1 to TRBJ1-6; the D is unclear. The CDR3 is made up of 12 amino acids. Trimming took 2 bases from V and 10 from J, leaving 9 bases between them. CDR1 and CDR2 (germline): DFQATT, SNEGSKA (reference sequence). This chain's CDR3 is CSARRMGSPLHF. Written as DNA, the CDR3 is TGCAGTGCTAGAAGAATGGGCTCACCCCTCCACTTT.

The chain has TRBV19 and TRBJ1-4; D is possibly TRBD1 (5 bases). The CDR3 totals 14 residues. Per the germline V gene, CDR1 is LNHDA and CDR2 is SQIVND (reference sequence). The ends were cut back, 3 bases at V and 8 bases at J, with 13 bases in the middle. The CDR3 bases are TGTGCCAGTAGTATTCGGGGCAAAGTAGAAAAACTGTTTTTT. This encodes CASSIRGKVEKLFF.

CDR3 region: CASSLDGLAGNEQFF. The CDR3 nucleotides are TGTGCCAGCAGCTTGGACGGACTAGCGGGCAATGAGCAGTTCTTC. V and J are TRBV5-4 and TRBJ2-1; TRBD2 matches at 11 bases. Trimming removed 0 bases from V and 6 bases from J; junction bases left unmatched: 2. CDR1 SGHNT and CDR2 YYREEE come from the germline V gene (reference sequence). The CDR3 length is 15 residues.

This rearrangement joins TRBV6-5 to TRBJ2-3; 13 bases fit TRBD2. This CDR3 is 16 amino acids long. The J segment lost 4 bases and the V segment lost 3 bases, leaving 4 bases of the junction unmatched. The V gene's germline CDR1 is MNHEY and CDR2 SVGAGI. The CDR3 coding sequence is TGTGCCAGCAGTTATACACTAGCGGGAGGGGCAGATACGCAGTATTTT. Protein: CASSYTLAGGADTQYF.

This clonotype ranks as medium-sized. The chain is built from TRBV7-6 and TRBJ2-5, with 9 bases identical to TRBD2. CDR1 and CDR2 from the germline V gene are SGHVS and FNYEAQ. CDR3 length equals 14 residues. Germline trimming cut 4 bases from V and 4 bases from J; bases unmatched to any gene: 4. The CDR3 loop reads CASSSPAGGETQYF. CDR3 bases: TGTGCCAGCAGCTCACCAGCGGGAGGAGAGACCCAGTACTTC.

This clonotype appeared a few times. The V and J genes are TRBV7-8 and TRBJ2-7; D is unresolved. Germline lookup yields CDR1 SGHVS and CDR2 FQNEAQ. This CDR3 is 11 amino acids long. V shed 5 bases and J shed 9 bases, with 11 bases lying between them. The CDR3 sequence: CASSPASVQYF. Written as DNA, the CDR3 is TGTGCCAGCAGCCCAGCGAGTGTGCAGTACTTC.

This clonotype was found a few times. The CDR3 protein is CASSYETTTDTQYF. The CDR3 region has the DNA TGTGCCAGCAGTTACGAGACTACCACAGATACGCAGTATTTT. The chain couples TRBV6-2 or TRBV6-3 to TRBJ2-3; TRBD2 is a possible D gene (5 bases). This CDR3 contains 14 residues. Germline V gene sequence: CDR1 MNHEY, CDR2 SVGEGT. The V gene lost 2 bases and the J gene lost 2 bases, with 8 bases spanning the gap.

This clonotype was seen a handful of times. The chain recombines TRBV2 with TRBJ2-5, with TRBD1 matching over 7 bases. The CDR3 extends over 15 amino acids. Germline trimming cut 10 bases from V and 4 bases from J; bases unmatched to any gene: 15. CDR1 and CDR2 from the germline V gene are SNHLY and FYNNEI. CDR3 nucleotides: TGTGCCATTCGCCGGGACAGCTATCAACGAGAGACCCAGTACTTC. It is translated as CAIRRDSYQRETQYF.

J is TRBJ1-1 and V is TRBV20-1; 7 bases agree with TRBD1. CDR3 length: 14 amino acids. V shed 1 base, J shed 1 base, and the junction held 3 bases outside the gene matches. Germline V CDR1 and CDR2: DFQATT, SNEGSKA (reference sequence). CDR3 DNA sequence: TGCAGTGCTAGAGCGGGACAGCCGAACACTGAAGCTTTCTTT. This sequence encodes CSARAGQPNTEAFF.

The genes are TRBV19 and TRBJ2-7; 8 bases map to TRBD1. The V gene's germline CDR1 is LNHDA and CDR2 SQIVND (reference sequence). This CDR3 region has 14 residues. After removal of 4 bases from V and 3 bases from J, the junction contained 5 bases not matched to a gene. The CDR3 coding sequence is TGTGCCAGTAGTAAGGACAGGGAGGACTACGAGCAGTACTTC. It specifies CASSKDREDYEQYF.

This chain uses TRBV30 with TRBJ1-5, with 8 bases fitting TRBD1. Trimming at V came to 3 bases and at J to 6 bases, leaving 4 bases not matched to a gene. The CDR3 is made up of 13 amino acids. Germline assignment: CDR1 GTSNPN and CDR2 SVGIG (reference sequence). The CDR3 loop reads CAWRDRVGQPQHF. The CDR3 DNA reads as TGTGCCTGGAGGGACAGGGTGGGTCAGCCCCAGCATTTT. Combining the CDR3 with reference TRBV30 and TRBJ1-5 gives the whole variable domain SQTIHQWPATLVQPVGSPLSLECTVEGTSNPNLYWYRQAAGRGLQLLFYSVGIGQISSEVPQNLSASRPQDRQFILSSKKLLLSDSGFYLCAWRDRVGQPQHFGDGTRLSIL.

In its sample, this clonotype was seen a few times. V gene TRBV12-3 or TRBV12-4 combines with J gene TRBJ1-1, with 7 positions matching TRBD1. The CDR3 totals 12 residues. Germline trimming cut 6 bases from V and 10 bases from J; bases unmatched to any gene: 8. For the CDR3, the DNA is TGTGCCAGCAGCCAGACCAGGGGGAGAGCTTTCTTT. Translated, it gives CASSQTRGRAFF.

This clonotype was seen a handful of times. The rearrangement uses TRBV11-3 and TRBJ2-5, with D perhaps matching TRBD2 (6 bases). The CDR3 runs 14 residues. The germline gives CDR1 SGHNT, CDR2 YENEEA. The V gene lost 1 base and the J gene lost 5 bases, with 11 bases spanning the gap. The CDR3 is CASSLGLGGETQYF. The CDR3 DNA is TGTGCCAGCAGCTTAGGACTAGGCGGGGAGACCCAGTACTTC.

The genes are TRBV29-1 and TRBJ2-7; D not resolved. Germline lookup yields CDR1 SQVTM and CDR2 ANQGSEA. The V gene lost 2 bases and the J gene lost 1 base, with 15 bases spanning the gap. The CDR3 sequence is 15 residues long. CDR3 in amino acids: CSVENPSSVSYEQYF. The CDR3 DNA is TGCAGCGTTGAAAATCCTTCTTCGGTTTCCTACGAGCAGTACTTC.

The gene calls are TRBV5-1 and TRBJ1-2; D is undetermined. V was shortened by 0 bases and J by 3 bases, with 12 bases between the two germline ends. CDR3 size: 15 residues. Germline V gene lookup returns CDR1 SGHRS and CDR2 YFSETQ. Here the CDR3 DNA reads TGCGCCAGCAGCTTGGACGGGAGTTCTTACTATGGCTACACCTTC. Translation: CASSLDGSSYYGYTF.

The V gene is TRBV19, the J gene TRBJ2-7; D might be TRBD2 (6 bases). The CDR3 sequence is 15 residues long. The V gene lost 5 bases and the J gene lost 2 bases, with 16 bases spanning the gap. Germline CDR1 and CDR2: LNHDA and SQIVND (reference sequence). The CDR3 nucleotides read TGTGCCAGTAGTGTGGGCGGCAGGAGGGCCTACGAGCAGTACTTC. It translates to CASSVGGRRAYEQYF.

This clonotype was counted between two and nine times. The chain combines TRBV28 with TRBJ2-5; tentative D call: TRBD1 (6 bases). CDR3 length equals 14 residues. Germline V gene sequence: CDR1 MDHEN, CDR2 SYDVKM. Trimming took off 3 bases at V and 1 base at J, with 9 bases between the two ends. This CDR3 reads CASSFQTGQETQYF. DNA for the CDR3: TGTGCCAGCAGTTTCCAGACAGGCCAAGAGACCCAGTACTTC. Supplemented by reference TRBV28 and TRBJ2-5, the full variable domain reads DVKVTQSSRYLVKRTGEKVFLECVQDMDHENMFWYRQDPGLGLRLIYFSYDVKMKEKGDIPEGYSVSREKKERFSLILESASTNQTSMYLCASSFQTGQETQYFGPGTRLLVL.

This rearrangement joins TRBV6-1 to TRBJ2-7, with 9 bases lining up with TRBD2. Germline CDR1 and CDR2: MNHNS and SASEGT. This CDR3 comprises 14 residues. The V segment lost 6 bases and the J segment 3 bases; nucleotides outside the gene matches: 6. This CDR3 is CASRLSGSVYEQYF. CDR3 in DNA: TGTGCCAGCAGGCTTAGCGGGAGCGTCTACGAGCAGTACTTC.

This clonotype was seen a handful of times. V usage is TRBV6-1 and J usage is TRBJ2-7; TRBD1 matches 8 bases. CDR1 is MNHNS, CDR2 SASEGT, per germline. The J segment lost 0 bases and the V segment lost 6 bases, leaving 4 bases of the junction unmatched. The CDR3 spans 14 residues. The CDR3 bases are TGTGCCAGCAGCCGGACAGGGTCCTCCTACGAGCAGTACTTC. This translates into CASSRTGSSYEQYF.

The rearrangement joins TRBV6-5 to TRBJ1-2, with D tentatively TRBD1 (5 bases). CDR1 MNHEY and CDR2 SVGAGI come from the germline V gene. V dropped 2 bases and J dropped 8 bases, with 18 bases sitting between them. This CDR3 has 15 amino acids. In nucleotides, the CDR3 is TGTGCCAGCAGTTACGCCGGGACCCCGAGTGGCGGCTACACCTTC. Encoded protein: CASSYAGTPSGGYTF.

The genes are TRBV6-1 and TRBJ2-7; tentative D call: TRBD2 (5 bases). V dropped 6 bases and J dropped 4 bases, with 19 bases sitting between them. This CDR3 contains 15 residues. Germline lookup yields CDR1 MNHNS and CDR2 SASEGT. CDR3 sequence: CASRPARTGWYEQYF. The CDR3 nucleotides are TGTGCCAGCAGACCCGCAAGGACTGGATGGTACGAGCAGTACTTC.

The rearrangement links TRBV28 to TRBJ2-7, with 7 bases that match TRBD1. The V segment lost 7 bases and the J segment 1 base; nucleotides outside the gene matches: 4. Germline V gives CDR1 MDHEN, CDR2 SYDVKM. The CDR3 consists of 13 residues. The CDR3 loop is CASTSGGSYEQYF. DNA of the CDR3: TGTGCCAGCACCTCAGGGGGTTCCTACGAGCAGTACTTC.

This rearrangement joins TRBV25-1 to TRBJ2-5; 7 positions match TRBD1. The germline V gene encodes CDR1 MGHDK and CDR2 SYGVNS. The V segment lost 1 base and the J segment 5 bases; nucleotides outside the gene matches: 7. CDR3 length: 15 residues. Written as DNA, the CDR3 is TGTGCCAGCAGTGAATGGGGCAGGGGGTTGGAGACCCAGTACTTC. Its protein is CASSEWGRGLETQYF.

In this sample, this clonotype turned up once. The V gene is TRBV7-9, the J gene TRBJ2-2; TRBD2 matches 8 bases. The length of the CDR3 is 16 residues. Germline values: CDR1 SEHNR, CDR2 FQNEAQ (reference sequence). The V segment lost 0 bases and the J segment 3 bases; nucleotides outside the gene matches: 3. As DNA, the CDR3 is TGTGCCAGCAGCTTAGCCACTAGCGGATACACCGGGGAGCTGTTTTTT. It is translated as CASSLATSGYTGELFF.

The chain couples TRBV27 to TRBJ1-2; TRBD1 might be the D (5 bases). This CDR3 spans 15 amino acids. Germline CDR1 and CDR2: MNHEY and SMNVEV (reference sequence). The germline V and J ends were trimmed by 8 bases and 5 bases, with 21 bases remaining between them. The CDR3 DNA reads TGTGCCAGCGCTTCCCGGGGGAGGGGAGAATATGGCTACACCTTC. Protein sequence: CASASRGRGEYGYTF.

The chain links TRBV7-9 to TRBJ2-7; 7 bases fit TRBD1. The germline V gene encodes CDR1 SEHNR and CDR2 FQNEAQ (reference sequence). This CDR3 has 14 amino acids. With V trimmed by 5 bases and J by 3 bases, 7 bases remained unmatched. CDR3 nucleotide sequence: TGTGCCAGCAGCCTGCCGGGACAGATCTACGAGCAGTACTTC. Translated, it gives CASSLPGQIYEQYF.

V usage is TRBV28 and J usage is TRBJ1-5; D is perhaps TRBD1 (6 bases). This CDR3 region has 14 residues. V was cut by 5 bases and J by 7 bases, with 15 bases left in between. Per the germline V gene, CDR1 is MDHEN and CDR2 is SYDVKM. CDR3 loop: CASSLNRAEQPQHF. CDR3 DNA: TGTGCCAGCAGTCTAAACAGGGCCGAACAGCCCCAGCATTTT.

Only one count was recorded for this clonotype. This chain joins TRBV5-1 and TRBJ2-4; TRBD1 or TRBD2 may be the D gene (6 bases each). The V end lost 4 bases, the J end lost 2 bases, and 16 bases lay between the germline ends. Germline CDR1 reads SGHRS; CDR2 reads YFSETQ. The CDR3 is made up of 16 amino acids. The CDR3 region has the DNA TGCGCCAGCAGCGAACAGGGAGGTTGGCCCAAAAACATTCAGTACTTC. It yields the protein CASSEQGGWPKNIQYF.